Included here is one T cell receptor (beta chain) sequence, with context. Its antigen target is currently unknown. Base quality data are lacking; no much larger clone is found one base away. This entry is derived from a study of T cell responses to AZD1222 COVID-19 vaccine (dated by TCRdb to the early 2020s). For context, the study as a whole: AZD1222 recipients whose second dose came at about 4 weeks and those whose second dose came at about 12 weeks were combined into one group, since spike-specific TCR depth and breadth did not differ between the two schedules. TCR sequencing covered fewer than 250 trial participants: 207 given two doses of AZD1222 and some 25 given two doses of MenACWY control vaccine. Trial participants were enrolled by age into 18-55, 56-69 and 70-plus year subgroups, with approximately 160, 26 and 62 TCR-sequenced participants respectively. The investigation overall reported the following: The vaccine-associated CD4 TCRs covered the entire spike protein, and the dominant responses fell in regions 160-218 and 743-854. After two AZD1222 doses, both the breadth and the depth of spike-specific TCRs were significantly higher than at day 0 and than in MenACWY recipients. Nearly half of unique spike-specific TCRs reportedly recognized epitopes outside regions mutated in the B.1.351 and B.1.1.7 variants. Conclusions about previously exposed vaccinees are limited because only five or six AZD1222 recipients were SARS-CoV-2 seropositive at baseline. No day 14 peak-response samples were available, so repertoires were characterized only after the peak T cell response. Participants were mostly white British, with more females than males. The authors suggested clonal diversity may have been underestimated. In the small 56-69-year group, the increase in depth fell short of significance, most likely because of low power.

CDR1 and CDR2 are drawn from the germline V gene (reference sequence): MNHEY, SMNVEV. The V end loses 2 bases and the J end loses 5 bases, and a stretch of 10 bases separates them. Its CDR3 holds 13 amino acids, cysteine through phenylalanine. Only the CDR3 portion is preserved as DNA: 39 bases, with reading frame beginning at the first base. The CDR3 regions of human TCRbeta chains were analyzed by immunosequencing. Per the authors' processing: TCRs in the repertoires were compared against a reference library of SARS-CoV-2-specific TCRs that had been generated with the MIRA antigen-specificity platform. Breadth meant the fraction of unique TCRs that were SARS-CoV-2-associated, whereas depth meant the fraction of total T cells that were SARS-CoV-2-associated. Using the MIRA data, each spike-specific TCR was assigned both to the spike region to which the TCR was reactive and to a CD4 or CD8 class. Log10-transformed breadth and depth values were compared by one-way ANOVA with Sidak's multiple comparisons tests. TCRdb took this table from immuneACCESS and kept in-frame rearrangements with V and J called. Such tables lack part of the clones; where checked against another copy, unresolved V genes explain under half of the gap, and the rest is unexplained. D and trimming come from the DNA, and the V and J calls and clone size come from that table. This sample lists some 150,000 clones; over 85% were detected once. About 3.9% of the sample is in the top ten clones.

The time point label on this specimen signifies: baseline before first vaccination. The vaccinee samples were drawn from two UK trials, COV001 and COV002, one of which was a single-blind randomized controlled phase 2/3 trial testing AZD1222 (ChAdOx1 nCoV-19) in healthy adults. Trial participant PBMC samples were collected at day 0 and day 28 after the second dose for TCRbeta chain sequencing. The sample consisted of peripheral blood, taken on day 0 of AZD1222 vaccination. Rearrangement joined TRBV27 to TRBJ2-7; no D segment can be confidently identified. The sequence came from an adult in good health. The DNA is TGTGCCAGCAGTTTAGGTCCCCCCAACGAGCAGTACTTC. The translation is CASSLGPPNEQYF.